Listed here are 30 T cell receptor beta chains from one sample, sequenced in a study of shared clonotypes between healthy human individuals. Assay used: immunoSEQ multiplex PCR; TCRdb lists only in-frame clones, some missing. The table lists over a million clones, 70% to 80% of them singletons. Sequenced input: memory CD4+ T cells from PBMCs. Subset described: CD45RA-negative fraction. All receptors derive from a man aged 18-30 years in good health. Some clones in this sample may be carry-over from other donors' samples.

V is TRBV4-3 and J is TRBJ2-7; unclear D gene. This CDR3 spans 17 amino acids. Germline V gene lookup returns CDR1 LGHNA and CDR2 YSLEER. Trimming took 1 base from V and 2 from J, leaving 18 bases between them. CDR3 amino acids: CASSQVLSRLEPYEQYF. The CDR3 coding sequence is TGCGCCAGCAGCCAAGTATTATCTAGGCTGGAACCCTACGAGCAGTACTTC.

The rearrangement links TRBV7-8 to TRBJ1-5; no firm D call. Germline V gene data show CDR1 as SGHVS and CDR2 as FQNEAQ. The CDR3 spans 15 residues. Trimming removed 3 bases from V and 0 bases from J, with 9 bases in between. In DNA, the CDR3 is TGTGCCAGCAGCTTGACGGGAAATAGCAATCAGCCCCAGCATTTT. It yields the protein CASSLTGNSNQPQHF.

The chain is built from TRBV27 and TRBJ2-1; 10 bases fit TRBD2. Trimming cost V 6 bases and J 10 bases; bases outside gene matches: 6. The CDR3 contains 13 residues. CDR1 and CDR2 from the germline V gene are MNHEY and SMNVEV (reference sequence). In nucleotides, the CDR3 is TGTGCCAGCAGGGCACCGGGACTAGCGGAGCAGTTCTTC. Translated: CASRAPGLAEQFF.

Remarks on this clone: Other DNA sequences in the sample encode the same CDR3. The chain uses TRBV5-1 and TRBJ1-2, with D tentatively TRBD1 (5 bases). Per the germline V gene, CDR1 is SGHRS and CDR2 is YFSETQ. V dropped 1 base and J dropped 0 bases, with 7 bases sitting between them. The CDR3 totals 14 residues. The CDR3 spells CASSLQGANYGYTF. CDR3 bases: TGCGCCAGCAGCTTGCAGGGTGCTAACTATGGCTACACCTTC.

Only a few counts were recorded for this clone. This chain links TRBV6-1 with TRBJ1-5; 8 bases are a match to TRBD1. The CDR3 loop spans 15 amino acids. The ends lost 3 bases at V and 4 bases at J; junction bases unmatched: 5. Germline values: CDR1 MNHNS, CDR2 SASEGT. CDR3 sequence (DNA): TGTGCCAGCAGTGAGGGCCAGGGGGCAAATCAGCCCCAGCATTTT. Translation: CASSEGQGANQPQHF.

The V and J genes are TRBV7-6 and TRBJ2-7, with 11 bases that match TRBD1. There are 15 residues in the CDR3. Germline assignment: CDR1 SGHVS and CDR2 FNYEAQ. The V segment lost 1 base and the J segment 5 bases; nucleotides outside the gene matches: 4. The DNA of the CDR3 is TGTGCCAGCAGCTTAGGGACAGGGGGCCATCACGAGCAGTACTTC. Amino acids: CASSLGTGGHHEQYF.

The chain carries TRBV18 and TRBJ1-1; TRBD1 is a possible D gene (6 bases). Trimming left V 3 bases short and J 4 bases short, with 12 bases between. This CDR3 region has 14 residues. From germline, CDR1 is KGHSH and CDR2 LQKENI. DNA of the CDR3: TGTGCCAGCTCACCTGCCCCAGGGGCCACTGAAGCTTTCTTT. It encodes CASSPAPGATEAFF. Using reference TRBV18 and TRBJ1-1 for the parts outside the CDR3, the full variable domain is NAGVMQNPRHLVRRRGQEARLRCSPMKGHSHVYWYRQLPEEGLKFMVYLQKENIIDESGMPKERFSAEFPKEGPSILRIQQVVRGDSAAYFCASSPAPGATEAFFGQGTRLTVV.

The chain recombines TRBV6-1 with TRBJ1-4; 7 bases map to TRBD1. Germline V gene data show CDR1 as MNHNS and CDR2 as SASEGT. The CDR3 sequence is 15 residues long. V lost 8 bases, J lost 7 bases, and 13 bases stayed unmatched. The CDR3 DNA follows: TGTGCCAGCTCCATGACAGGGCCGGGGGGTGAAAAACTGTTTTTT. Protein sequence: CASSMTGPGGEKLFF.

The V gene is TRBV9, the J gene TRBJ1-2, with D possibly being TRBD1 (5 bases). V was pared by 4 bases and J by 3 bases, with 16 bases between. The CDR3 is 15 residues long. Germline CDR1 is SGDLS and CDR2 is YYNGEE. The CDR3 loop is CASSLWGVGDYGYTF. The DNA for the CDR3 is TGTGCCAGCAGCCTCTGGGGGGTAGGAGACTATGGCTACACCTTC.

The chain carries TRBV7-9 and TRBJ2-1; a weak D match, TRBD1 (6 bases). The V gene lost 2 bases and the J gene lost 4 bases, with 9 bases spanning the gap. This CDR3 has 14 amino acids. CDR1 is SEHNR and CDR2 is FQNEAQ in the germline V gene (reference sequence). The CDR3 spells CASSLRDMYNEQFF. CDR3 in DNA: TGTGCCAGCAGCTTACGGGACATGTACAATGAGCAGTTCTTC. The full variable domain, with the rest looked up from reference TRBV7-9 and TRBJ2-1, is DTGVSQNPRHKITKRGQNVTFRCDPISEHNRLYWYRQTLGQGPEFLTYFQNEAQLEKSRLLSDRFSAERPKGSFSTLEIQRTEQGDSAMYLCASSLRDMYNEQFFGPGTRLTVL.

This clone was detected a few times. The V and J genes are TRBV4-3 and TRBJ2-2; D not certain. V was pared by 1 base and J by 3 bases, with 12 bases between. The germline V gene has CDR1 LGHNA and CDR2 YSLEER. The CDR3 has 16 amino acids. In nucleotides, the CDR3 is TGCGCCAGCAGCCAAGTGATCGGTACCGACACCGGGGAGCTGTTTTTT. It translates to CASSQVIGTDTGELFF.

There are a few counts of this clone. This chain connects TRBV19 to TRBJ1-1; no firm D call. Germline CDR1 is LNHDA and CDR2 is SQIVND (reference sequence). V lost 4 bases, J lost 1 base, and 16 bases lay in between. This CDR3 spans 16 amino acids. The CDR3 nucleotides read TGTGCCAGTAGTACCCCCTCGGGGATCTCGAACACTGAAGCTTTCTTT. This encodes CASSTPSGISNTEAFF.

The chain recombines TRBV5-4 with TRBJ2-3, with TRBD2 matching 11 bases. Germline trimming cut 3 bases from V and 0 bases from J; bases unmatched to any gene: 3. The CDR3 contains 16 residues. Germline values: CDR1 SGHNT, CDR2 YYREEE (reference sequence). The DNA of the CDR3 is TGTGCCAGCAGCTCGAGACTAGCGGGAAGCACAGATACGCAGTATTTT. Translating gives CASSSRLAGSTDTQYF.

V and J are TRBV7-7 and TRBJ2-2; D gene uncertain. V was clipped by 4 bases and J by 7 bases, with 10 bases between them. The CDR3 consists of 13 residues. Germline CDR1 SSHAT, CDR2 FNYEAQ (reference sequence). The CDR3 DNA sequence: TGTGCCAGCAGCTCCGGGTCGGGCGGGGAGCTGTTTTTT. This sequence encodes CASSSGSGGELFF.

V gene TRBV28 combines with J gene TRBJ2-7; weak D call: TRBD1 (6 bases). The CDR3 extends over 14 amino acids. Trimming pared 2 bases from V and 2 bases from J, leaving 10 bases between. Per germline, CDR1 MDHEN and CDR2 SYDVKM. The CDR3 loop reads CASSLQGPPYEQYF. DNA for the CDR3: TGTGCCAGCAGTTTACAGGGGCCTCCCTACGAGCAGTACTTC.

The V and J genes are TRBV7-9 and TRBJ2-3, with 8 bases identical to TRBD2. The V and J ends lost 1 base and 2 bases, in that order; junction bases with no gene match: 5. The germline CDR1 and CDR2 sequences are SEHNR and FQNEAQ (reference sequence). The CDR3 spans 16 residues. This chain's CDR3 is CASSLGLAGHTDTQYF. Here the CDR3 DNA reads TGTGCCAGCAGCTTAGGGCTAGCGGGCCACACAGATACGCAGTATTTT.

Notes on this clone: Other DNA sequences in this sample translate to the same CDR3. The V and J genes are TRBV18 and TRBJ2-5; no firm D call. Germline V gives CDR1 KGHSH, CDR2 LQKENI. V gave up 3 bases and J gave up 5 bases, with 7 bases separating them. The CDR3 loop spans 12 amino acids. The CDR3 DNA reads TGTGCCAGCTCACCCCCCGTTGAGACCCAGTACTTC. Translating it yields CASSPPVETQYF.

The chain's CDR3 is CASSLLSRGGTQYF. CDR3 nucleotides: TGTGCCAGCAGCTTACTAAGCAGGGGTGGGACCCAGTACTTC. The genes are TRBV5-6 and TRBJ2-5, with D possibly matching TRBD1 (6 bases). Germline V gives CDR1 SGHDT, CDR2 YYEEEE. CDR3 length: 14 residues. V lost 2 bases to trimming and J lost 7 bases, with 15 bases between them.

This clone was seen once. The CDR3 DNA follows: TGTGCCAGCAGTTTAACCAGGCCAAATGAAAAACTGTTTTTT. Translated, it gives CASSLTRPNEKLFF. The chain joins TRBV28 to TRBJ1-4; D gene unclear. The CDR3 has 14 residues. Germline V CDR1 and CDR2: MDHEN, SYDVKM. Trimming pared 2 bases from V and 5 bases from J, leaving 9 bases between.

This clone was detected once. The rearrangement links TRBV5-4 to TRBJ2-3; 9 bases map to TRBD2. V was clipped by 0 bases and J by 4 bases; unmatched bases: 3. The length of the CDR3 is 15 residues. Germline lookup yields CDR1 SGHNT and CDR2 YYREEE (reference sequence). CDR3 nucleotides: TGTGCCAGCAGCTTGGCCAGCGGGAGGCCAGATACGCAGTATTTT. It yields the protein CASSLASGRPDTQYF.

This CDR3 is CASSLFATGELFF. The CDR3 region has the DNA TGTGCCAGCAGCTTATTTGCCACCGGGGAGCTGTTTTTT. This chain connects TRBV7-3 to TRBJ2-2; D is undetermined. This CDR3 contains 13 residues. The germline V gene encodes CDR1 SGHTA and CDR2 FQGTGA. Trimming cost V 2 bases and J 4 bases, with 5 bases left between them.

This clone appeared once. The chain combines TRBV29-1 with TRBJ1-1; D possibly corresponds to TRBD1 (6 bases). Germline CDR1 and CDR2: SQVTM and ANQGSEA. Trimming removed 3 bases at V and 3 bases at J, with 20 bases between. The CDR3 is 16 residues long. The DNA of the CDR3 is TGCAGCGTTGACGGGACGACTGGCAGGGGCTACACTGAAGCTTTCTTT. As protein: CSVDGTTGRGYTEAFF.

This clone was counted at least ten times. The rearrangement uses TRBV20-1 and TRBJ2-1; TRBD2 might be the D (5 bases). V shed 5 bases and J shed 6 bases, with 8 bases lying between them. Germline assignment: CDR1 DFQATT and CDR2 SNEGSKA (reference sequence). CDR3 length: 11 residues. The CDR3 DNA reads as TGCAGTGCTGGGCTAGCCAATGAGCAGTTCTTC. Its translation: CSAGLANEQFF.

This clone is a singleton in its sample. The chain has TRBV28 and TRBJ2-7, with a weak D call TRBD2 (5 bases). Germline CDR1 is MDHEN and CDR2 is SYDVKM. Between the trimmed V and J ends, which lost 9 bases and 3 bases, there was a span of 18 bases. This CDR3 region has 14 residues. CDR3 sequence (DNA): TGTGCCAGTGTACGAGTCGGGAACTACTACGAGCAGTACTTC. Its protein product is CASVRVGNYYEQYF.

The chain uses TRBV4-3 and TRBJ2-5, with D hard to call. CDR3 size: 14 residues. Germline CDR1 LGHNA, CDR2 YSLEER. Trimming removed 0 bases at V and 3 bases at J, with 8 bases between. CDR3 amino acids: CASSQDVREETQYF. In DNA, the CDR3 is TGCGCCAGCAGCCAAGATGTAAGGGAAGAGACCCAGTACTTC.

The rearrangement joins TRBV2 to TRBJ1-5; 9 nucleotides match TRBD1. CDR1 is SNHLY, CDR2 FYNNEI, per germline. This CDR3 is 14 amino acids long. Losses at the gene ends were 5 bases for V and 4 bases for J; bases not matched to a gene: 3. CDR3 coding DNA: TGTGCCAGCAGTACGGACAGGGGTAATCAGCCCCAGCATTTT. As protein: CASSTDRGNQPQHF.

The V gene is TRBV11-2, the J gene TRBJ1-1, with D unclear. There are 14 residues in the CDR3. In germline, CDR1 is SGHAT, CDR2 FQNNGV. V was clipped by 0 bases and J by 4 bases, with 9 bases between them. CDR3 residues: CASSLEKGLTEAFF. CDR3 bases: TGTGCCAGCAGCTTAGAAAAAGGCCTCACTGAAGCTTTCTTT.

V is TRBV29-1 and J is TRBJ2-1; 9 bases line up with TRBD1. V lost 7 bases to trimming and J lost 8 bases; unmatched junction nucleotides: 12. The CDR3 runs to 14 residues. Germline CDR1 SQVTM, CDR2 ANQGSEA. The CDR3 DNA follows: TGCAGCGAGGGTCGAGGGACAGGGAGGGATGAGCAGTTCTTC. As protein: CSEGRGTGRDEQFF.

V gene TRBV28 combines with J gene TRBJ2-2, with D unclear. V was cut by 7 bases and J by 1 base, with 10 bases left in between. Germline assignment: CDR1 MDHEN and CDR2 SYDVKM. The CDR3 loop spans 14 amino acids. The CDR3 DNA reads as TGTGCCAGCACCTGGGCCCGGAACACCGGGGAGCTGTTTTTT. Translation gives CASTWARNTGELFF.

Concerning this clone: The same CDR3 also results from other DNA sequences found in this sample. The chain recombines TRBV11-3 with TRBJ2-2, with unresolved D. Trimming took 3 bases from V and 4 from J, leaving 3 bases between them. This CDR3 comprises 12 residues. CDR1 SGHNT and CDR2 YENEEA come from the germline V gene. The CDR3 sequence is CASSLSTGELFF. The CDR3 region has the DNA TGTGCCAGCAGCTTGTCCACCGGGGAGCTGTTTTTT.